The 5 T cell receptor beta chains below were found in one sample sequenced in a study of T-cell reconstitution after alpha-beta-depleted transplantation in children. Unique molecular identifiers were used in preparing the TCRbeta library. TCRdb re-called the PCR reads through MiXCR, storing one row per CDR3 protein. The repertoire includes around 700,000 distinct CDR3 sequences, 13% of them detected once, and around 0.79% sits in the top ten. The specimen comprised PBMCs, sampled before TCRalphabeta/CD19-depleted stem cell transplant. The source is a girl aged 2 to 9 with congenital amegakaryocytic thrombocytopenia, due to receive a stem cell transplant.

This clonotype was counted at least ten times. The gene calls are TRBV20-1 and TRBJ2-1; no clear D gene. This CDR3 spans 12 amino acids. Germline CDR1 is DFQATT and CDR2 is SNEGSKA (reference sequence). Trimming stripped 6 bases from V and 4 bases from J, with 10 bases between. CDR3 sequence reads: CSAPGLYNEQFF. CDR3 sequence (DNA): TGCAGTGCCCCGGGCCTTTACAATGAGCAGTTCTTC.

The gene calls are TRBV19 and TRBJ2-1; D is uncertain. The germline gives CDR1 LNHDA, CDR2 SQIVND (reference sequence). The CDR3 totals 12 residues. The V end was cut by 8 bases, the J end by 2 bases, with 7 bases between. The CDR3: CASAKAYNEQFF. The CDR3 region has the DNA TGTGCCAGTGCCAAAGCCTACAATGAGCAGTTCTTC.

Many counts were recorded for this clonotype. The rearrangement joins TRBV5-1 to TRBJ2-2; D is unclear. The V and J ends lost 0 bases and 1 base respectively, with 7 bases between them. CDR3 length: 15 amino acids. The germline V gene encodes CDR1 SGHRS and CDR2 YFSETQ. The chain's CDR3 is CASSLESGNTGELFF. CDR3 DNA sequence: TGCGCCAGCAGCTTGGAATCGGGGAACACCGGGGAGCTGTTTTTT.

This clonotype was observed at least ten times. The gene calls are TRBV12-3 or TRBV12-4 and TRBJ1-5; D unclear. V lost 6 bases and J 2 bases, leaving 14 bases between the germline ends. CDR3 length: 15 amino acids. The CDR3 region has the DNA TGTGCCAGCAGCTACCATGGTCTTGGCAATCAGCCCCAGCATTTT. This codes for CASSYHGLGNQPQHF.

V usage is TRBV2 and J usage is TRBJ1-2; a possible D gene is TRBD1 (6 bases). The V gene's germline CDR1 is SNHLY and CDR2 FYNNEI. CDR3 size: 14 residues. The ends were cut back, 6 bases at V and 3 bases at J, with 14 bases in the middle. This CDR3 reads CASRLSQGYYGYTF. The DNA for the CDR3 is TGTGCCAGCAGACTATCGCAGGGGTACTATGGCTACACCTTC.